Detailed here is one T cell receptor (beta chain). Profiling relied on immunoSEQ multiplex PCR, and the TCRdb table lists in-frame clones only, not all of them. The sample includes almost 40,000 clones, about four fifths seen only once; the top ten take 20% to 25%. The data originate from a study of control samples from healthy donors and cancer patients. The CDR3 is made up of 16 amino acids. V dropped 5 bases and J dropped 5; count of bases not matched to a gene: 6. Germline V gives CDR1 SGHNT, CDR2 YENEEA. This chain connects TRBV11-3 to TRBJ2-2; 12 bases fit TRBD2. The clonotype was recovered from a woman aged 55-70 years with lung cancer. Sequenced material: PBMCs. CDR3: CASSRGTSGLTGELFF. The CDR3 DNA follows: TGTGCCAGCAGCCGAGGGACTAGCGGGTTAACCGGGGAGCTGTTTTTT. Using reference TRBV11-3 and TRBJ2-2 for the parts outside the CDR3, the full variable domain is EAGVVQSPRYKIIEKKQPVAFWCNPISGHNTLYWYLQNLGQGPELLIRYENEEAVDDSQLPKDRFSAERLKGVDSTLKIQPAELGDSAVYLCASSRGTSGLTGELFFGEGSRLTVL.